A selection of T cell receptor beta chains follows, all from one sample in a study of blood T cell repertoires in COVID-19. Sequencing used immunoSEQ multiplex PCR; TCRdb keeps in-frame clones, though not all of them. The sample has fewer than 200,000 clones, 82% seen once; the top ten hold approximately 8.1%. The sample consisted of peripheral blood. The receptor set was obtained from a woman in her sixties with COVID-19, enrolled during active disease. CDR3s include the opening cysteine and the closing phenylalanine or tryptophan. A D gene is named only where the DNA matches it firmly. Rows may omit the clone size; those that give it use once, few, many or a size class.

v_call	clone_size	j_call	d_call	cdr3_nt	cdr3_aa
TRBV7-3	-	TRBJ1-1	-	TGTGCCAGCAGCTTAACATGGGCGACTGAAGCTTTCTTT	CASSLTWATEAFF
TRBV5-4	once	TRBJ1-4	-	TGTGCCAGCAGCCCCACGGGGGGGGCCGGTGAAAAACTGTTTTTT	CASSPTGGAGEKLFF
TRBV19	-	TRBJ2-7	-	TGTGCCAGTAGTATTGACAGATCCTACGAGCAGTACTTC	CASSIDRSYEQYF
TRBV5-1	-	TRBJ1-6	-	TGCGCCAGCAGCTTAGGCTCGGGGGGTAATTCACCCCTCCACTTT	CASSLGSGGNSPLHF
TRBV6-5	-	TRBJ2-5	-	TGTGCCAGCGCTTGGGGGCGGAGCCAAGAGACCCAGTACTTC	CASAWGRSQETQYF
TRBV29-1	once	TRBJ1-5	TRBD1	TGCAGCGTTGAAGAAGGGGGCAGAGGTCAGCCCCAGCATTTT	CSVEEGGRGQPQHF
TRBV7-9	-	TRBJ1-1	TRBD1	TGTGCCAGCACGGGACAGGGTGTTACTGAAGCTTTCTTT	CASTGQGVTEAFF
TRBV6-1	-	TRBJ2-2	-	TGTGCCAGCAGTGAAGTTCCCGGGAACACCGGGGAGCTGTTTTTT	CASSEVPGNTGELFF
TRBV27	-	TRBJ1-4	TRBD1	TGTGCCAGCAGTTTATCTAGAGGGACAGGGATGCTGTTTTTT	CASSLSRGTGMLFF
TRBV28	-	TRBJ2-1	-	TGTGCCAGCAGTTTATCCCCTTTCTTCGATGAGCAGTTCTTC	CASSLSPFFDEQFF
TRBV6-1	few	TRBJ1-1	-	TGTGCCAGCAGTGAAGGGGGGGGAGATACTGAAGCTTTCTTT	CASSEGGGDTEAFF
TRBV5-6	-	TRBJ1-1	-	TGTGCCAGCAGCTCGCCTGGGACTGACTACACTGAAGCTTTCTTT	CASSSPGTDYTEAFF
TRBV21-1	once	TRBJ1-5	-	TGTGCCAGCAGCTTAACGGACAGGGGAGGTCACGGCAATCAGCCCCAGCATTTT	CASSLTDRGGHGNQPQHF